The 7 T cell receptor beta chains listed next were all sequenced from one sample in a study of chemoradiotherapy in HPV16-positive cancers. Repertoires were generated with immunoSEQ multiplex PCR, while TCRdb's copy carries only in-frame clones and drops some. The sample holds several thousand clones, around 87% seen once. The input for sequencing was tumor tissue, taken from a patient who underwent chemoradiotherapy. Receptors were obtained from a human donor with HPV-associated anogenital cancer.

J is TRBJ2-1 and V is TRBV9, with 7 bases aligning to TRBD2. CDR3 length: 15 residues. V shed 0 bases, J shed 6 bases, and the junction held 6 bases outside the gene matches. CDR1 and CDR2 (germline): SGDLS, YYNGEE. CDR3 nucleotide sequence: TGTGCCAGCAGCGTAGGAAGCGGGGCGGGCAATGAGCAGTTCTTC. It translates to CASSVGSGAGNEQFF.

By share, this clone ranks as large (0.1 to 1%). The chain has TRBV30 and TRBJ1-1; TRBD1 matches at 9 bases. Germline CDR1 and CDR2: GTSNPN and SVGIG (reference sequence). V was clipped by 2 bases and J by 4 bases; unmatched bases: 8. The CDR3 is 15 amino acids. The CDR3: CAWSTLTGGSTEAFF. CDR3 sequence (DNA): TGTGCCTGGAGTACCCTGACAGGGGGGAGCACTGAAGCTTTCTTT.

The chain recombines TRBV19 with TRBJ2-5; possibly TRBD1 for D (5 bases). Trimming left V 4 bases short and J 2 bases short, with 8 bases between. Per germline, CDR1 LNHDA and CDR2 SQIVND (reference sequence). CDR3 length: 13 residues. The CDR3 sequence is CASSTQGQETQYF. The DNA of the CDR3 is TGTGCCAGTAGTACCCAGGGACAAGAGACCCAGTACTTC. Full variable domain (outside the CDR3, taken from reference TRBV19 and TRBJ2-5): DGGITQSPKYLFRKEGQNVTLSCEQNLNHDAMYWYRQDPGQGLRLIYYSQIVNDFQKGDIAEGYSVSREKKESFPLTVTSAQKNPTAFYLCASSTQGQETQYFGPGTRLLVL.

This CDR3 reads CASSWGQGSVGSAGELFF. The CDR3, as DNA: TGTGCCAGCAGTTGGGGACAGGGAAGTGTGGGATCTGCCGGGGAGCTGTTTTTT. V gene TRBV27 combines with J gene TRBJ2-2, with TRBD1 identical over 9 bases. The CDR3 contains 18 residues. V gave up 4 bases and J gave up 6 bases; unmatched junction bases: 15. Germline CDR1 is MNHEY and CDR2 is SMNVEV (reference sequence).

This clone has a handful of counts. The sample contains more than one DNA sequence encoding this CDR3. The chain recombines TRBV6-1 with TRBJ2-3, with D unclear. CDR1 is MNHNS and CDR2 is SASEGT in the germline V gene. V lost 6 bases and J 6 bases, leaving 7 bases between the germline ends. CDR3 length: 11 residues. For the CDR3, the DNA is TGTGCCAGCAGCCGGTTTGATACGCAGTATTTT. Its translation is CASSRFDTQYF.

The rearrangement joins TRBV7-2 to TRBJ2-3; D remains ambiguous. V lost 1 base, J lost 5 bases, and 10 bases lay in between. The CDR3 runs 14 residues. Germline CDR1 reads SGHTA; CDR2 reads FQGNSA. Written as DNA, the CDR3 is TGTGCCAGCAGCTTAGAGCTAGTGGGAGATACGCAGTATTTT. This encodes CASSLELVGDTQYF.

The genes are TRBV7-2 and TRBJ2-1; 8 positions agree with TRBD2. CDR1 and CDR2 (germline): SGHTA, FQGNSA. The CDR3 has 19 amino acids. V gave up 5 bases and J gave up 4 bases; unmatched junction bases: 19. The CDR3 sequence: CASSRGGVSGPFGYNEQFF. Written as DNA, the CDR3 is TGTGCCAGCAGCCGGGGGGGGGTAAGCGGTCCTTTTGGGTACAATGAGCAGTTCTTC.